Listed here are 2 T cell receptor beta chains from one sample, sequenced in a study of T cells in Graves' hyperthyroidism and ophthalmopathy. Amplification yielded TCR beta CDR3 regions, with RNA transcripts as the source. TCR CDR3 regions were first amplified by RT-PCR with HTBI primers. TCRdb analysed the multiplex PCR reads with MiXCR anew, one entry per CDR3 protein. The profile covers a few hundred thousand distinct CDR3 sequences, with 14% to 15% appearing a single time and 32% taken by the ten largest. The specimen was blood. All receptors come from a woman between 25 and 40 years old with Graves' hyperthyroidism.

The sample holds many counts of this clonotype. This chain links TRBV5-1 with TRBJ2-3; 8 bases are a match to TRBD2. This CDR3 comprises 15 residues. The germline V gene has CDR1 SGHRS and CDR2 YFSETQ. V trimming: 0 bases; J trimming: 6 bases; junction bases outside the gene matches: 6. CDR3 loop: CASSLAGTSDDTQYF. CDR3 coding DNA: TGCGCCAGCAGCTTGGCAGGGACTAGTGACGATACGCAGTATTTT.

This clonotype was seen repeatedly, ten times or more. This rearrangement joins TRBV14 to TRBJ2-1; 12 bases are shared with TRBD2. This CDR3 has 18 amino acids. The germline V gene has CDR1 SGHDN and CDR2 FVKESK. With V trimmed by 1 base and J by 0 bases, 4 bases remained unmatched. The CDR3 sequence: CASSQGLAGDSSYNEQFF. CDR3 coding DNA: TGTGCCAGCAGCCAAGGACTAGCGGGAGACAGCTCCTACAATGAGCAGTTCTTC.